Detailed here is one T cell receptor beta chain. Per the germline V gene, CDR1 is LNHDA and CDR2 is SQIVND (reference sequence). The CDR3 is made up of 15 amino acids. V lost 3 bases and J lost 6, with 18 bases in between. The data belong to a study of blood T cell repertoires in COVID-19. Study-wide context: Acute and convalescent COVID-19 samples came from the United States, Italy and Spain. In each case, the material was cDNA or gDNA derived from T cells, B-cell-depleted T cells, or PBMCs.

In the study's own analysis: How many nucleated cells were present was estimated from reference gene primer amplification. Clones were read by immunoSEQ multiplex PCR, and TCRdb kept only the in-frame ones, dropping some. V and J calls and clone size are those listed in that table; D and trimming were worked out from the DNA. The sample lists around 400,000 clones, around 87% occurring once. The Seattle patients joined while their infection was active and were tracked longitudinally afterward. This TCR was sampled from a woman aged 25 to 45 with COVID-19, enrolled during active disease. V gene TRBV19 combines with J gene TRBJ2-7, with D possibly being TRBD2 (6 bases). Sequencing used peripheral blood. The CDR3 region is CASSMTSGALSEQYF. The CDR3 DNA follows: TGTGCCAGTAGTATGACTAGTGGGGCCTTGAGCGAGCAGTACTTC.